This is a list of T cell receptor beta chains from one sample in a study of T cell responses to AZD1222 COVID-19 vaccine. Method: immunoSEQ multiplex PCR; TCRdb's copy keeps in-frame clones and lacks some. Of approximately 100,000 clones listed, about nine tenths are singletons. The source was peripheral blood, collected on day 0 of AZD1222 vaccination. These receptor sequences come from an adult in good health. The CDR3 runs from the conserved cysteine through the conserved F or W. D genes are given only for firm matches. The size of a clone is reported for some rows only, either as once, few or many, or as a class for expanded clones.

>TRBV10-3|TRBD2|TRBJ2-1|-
TGTGCCATCAGTGAAGGACTAGCGGGGGGTAAGGAGCAGTTCTTC
CAISEGLAGGKEQFF
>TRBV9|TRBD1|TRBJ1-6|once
TGTGCCAGCAGCGCCTTGGACAGGGCTGATTCACCCCTCCACTTT
CASSALDRADSPLHF
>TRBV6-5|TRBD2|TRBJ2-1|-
TGTGCCAGCAGTTATGGACTAGCGGACAACAATGAGCAGTTCTTC
CASSYGLADNNEQFF
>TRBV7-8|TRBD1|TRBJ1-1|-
TGTGCCAGCAGCCGATACCGGGACAGGGAAGGCACTGAAGCTTTCTTT
CASSRYRDREGTEAFF
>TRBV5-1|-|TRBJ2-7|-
TGCGCCAGCGGCCAGGGGTTTTCCTACGAGCAGTACTTC
CASGQGFSYEQYF
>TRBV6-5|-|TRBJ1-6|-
TGTGCCAGCTCCCCTCAAAGCTCCTATAATTCACCCCTCCACTTT
CASSPQSSYNSPLHF
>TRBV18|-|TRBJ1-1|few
TGTGCCAGCTCACCAAGGGACGGCAATGGCGAAGCTTTCTTT
CASSPRDGNGEAFF
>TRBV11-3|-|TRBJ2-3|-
TGTGCCAGCAGCCCTACTTCCATGACAGATACGCAGTATTTT
CASSPTSMTDTQYF
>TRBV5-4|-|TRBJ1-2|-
TGTGCCAGCACGGCCGCCACAAACTATGGCTACACCTTC
CASTAATNYGYTF
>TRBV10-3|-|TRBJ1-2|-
TGTGCCATCAGTGAGCCCCTTTTGACCCCTTTCTATGGCTACACCTTC
CAISEPLLTPFYGYTF
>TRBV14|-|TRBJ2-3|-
TGTGCCAGCAGCCAATCGGGGGATACGCAGTATTTT
CASSQSGDTQYF
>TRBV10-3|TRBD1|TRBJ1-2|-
TGTGCCATCAGTGAGGGGACAGGGAGGGAGGGCGATGGCTACACCTTC
CAISEGTGREGDGYTF
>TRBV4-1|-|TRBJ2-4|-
TGCGCCAGCAGCCAAGTTAAGGTAGCCAAAAACATTCAGTACTTC
CASSQVKVAKNIQYF
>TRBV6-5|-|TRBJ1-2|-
TGTGCCAGCGGGCTTACCCAGGGCCTCTATGGCTACACCTTC
CASGLTQGLYGYTF
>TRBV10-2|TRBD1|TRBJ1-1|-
TGCGCCGCCGGGGACAGCTTAACAGATGAAGCTTTCTTT
CAAGDSLTDEAFF
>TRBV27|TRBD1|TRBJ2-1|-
TGTGCCAGCAGTACCCACAGGGGTGGTGAGCAGTTCTTC
CASSTHRGGEQFF
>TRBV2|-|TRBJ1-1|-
TGTGCCAGCAGGGAAAGGAGCTCCCATGGGATGAACACTGAAGCTTTCTTT
CASRERSSHGMNTEAFF
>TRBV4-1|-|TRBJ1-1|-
TGCGCCAGCAGCCAAAGCATTGCGGTCGCAGCCGGAGATGGCACTGAAGCTTTCTTT
CASSQSIAVAAGDGTEAFF
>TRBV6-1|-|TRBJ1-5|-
TGTGCCAGCAGTGATAGCAATCAGCCCCAGCATTTT
CASSDSNQPQHF
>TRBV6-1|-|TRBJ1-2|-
TGTGCCAGCAGTGAAATCTTAGATCTGTATGGCTACACCTTC
CASSEILDLYGYTF
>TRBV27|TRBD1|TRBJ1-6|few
TGTGCCAGCAGTTTAGGGACAGATAATTCACCCCTCCACTTT
CASSLGTDNSPLHF
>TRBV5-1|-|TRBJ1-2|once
TGCGCCAGCAGAACAGCAACTAACTATGGCTACACCTTC
CASRTATNYGYTF
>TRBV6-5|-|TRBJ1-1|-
TGTGCCAGTGGTCGGTGGCAGGGAGGCCCTGAAGCTTTCTTT
CASGRWQGGPEAFF
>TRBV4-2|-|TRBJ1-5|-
TGTGCCAGCCAAGGAACGGCCTTGGATAGCAATCAGCCCCAGCATTTT
CASQGTALDSNQPQHF
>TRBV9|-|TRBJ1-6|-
TGTGCCAGCAGCGGGCAGACCGATAATTCACCCCTCCACTTT
CASSGQTDNSPLHF
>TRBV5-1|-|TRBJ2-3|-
TGCGCCAGCAGCTTGTCCGGGGAAGATACGCAGTATTTT
CASSLSGEDTQYF
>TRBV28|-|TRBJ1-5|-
TGTGCCAGCAGTTTATCCGGGGAAAGCAATCAGCCCCAGCATTTT
CASSLSGESNQPQHF
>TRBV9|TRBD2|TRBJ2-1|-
TGTGCCAGCAGCGTATTAGGCGGGGGAGGGAATGAGCAGTTCTTC
CASSVLGGGGNEQFF
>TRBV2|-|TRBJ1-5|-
TGTGCCAGCAGTGTTGGGGGAGGGATGGATAGCAATCAGCCCCAGCATTTT
CASSVGGGMDSNQPQHF
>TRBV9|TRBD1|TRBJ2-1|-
TGTGCCAGCAGCGTTGGAGACAGGGAGTACAATGAGCAGTTCTTC
CASSVGDREYNEQFF
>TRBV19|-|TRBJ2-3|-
TGTGCCAGTAGCTCATATACTAGTTTGGCAGATACGCAGTATTTT
CASSSYTSLADTQYF
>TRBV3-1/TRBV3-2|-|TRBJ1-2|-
TGTGCCAGCAGCCTCGAAGGGACTTACTATGGCTACACCTTC
CASSLEGTYYGYTF
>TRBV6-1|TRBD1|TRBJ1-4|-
TGTGCCAGCAGTGGCTCCTGGACAGGAACTAATGAAAAACTGTTTTTT
CASSGSWTGTNEKLFF
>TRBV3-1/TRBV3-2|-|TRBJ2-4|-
TGTGCCAGCAGCCAAGGCCAGCGGGTAGCCAAAAACATTCAGTACTTC
CASSQGQRVAKNIQYF
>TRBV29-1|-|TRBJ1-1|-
TGCAGCGTTGGGCCCGACACTGAAGCTTTCTTT
CSVGPDTEAFF
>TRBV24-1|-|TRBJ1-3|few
TGTGCCACCAGTGATCCGAGGGGCTCTGGAAACACCATATATTTT
CATSDPRGSGNTIYF
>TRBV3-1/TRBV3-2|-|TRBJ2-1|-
TGTGCCAGCAGCCCGGACTCCTACAATGAGCAGTTCTTC
CASSPDSYNEQFF
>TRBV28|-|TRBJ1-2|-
TGTGCCAGCAGTACTTCTAAAGGCTACACCTTC
CASSTSKGYTF